These T cell receptor beta chains were read from a single sample in a study of CD8+ T cells in alopecia areata. Method: immunoSEQ multiplex PCR; TCRdb's copy keeps in-frame clones and lacks some. Of a few hundred thousand clones in the sample, under 80% were seen once. The sample consisted of CD4+ T cells sorted from blood, taken at week 0. Receptors originate from a human donor with alopecia areata. CDR3s include the opening cysteine and the closing phenylalanine or tryptophan. D genes are given only for firm matches. Where a row states a size, it is once, few, many or the class of an expanded clone; other rows omit it.

j_call,clone_size,cdr3_length,d_call,v_call,cdr3_nt,cdr3_aa
TRBJ2-1,once,16,TRBD2,TRBV4-3,TGCGCCAGCAGCCAGGACACTAGCGGGGCATACAATGAGCAGTTCTTC,CASSQDTSGAYNEQFF
TRBJ2-5,-,13,-,TRBV5-1,TGCGCCAGCAGCTTGACGGCGAAAGAGACCCAGTACTTC,CASSLTAKETQYF
TRBJ2-3,-,12,-,TRBV30,TGTGCCTGGAGTCCTGGCACAGATACGCAGTATTTT,CAWSPGTDTQYF
TRBJ1-6,few,13,-,TRBV29-1,TGCAGCGTTGCCGATGGAGGTAATTCACCCCTCCACTTT,CSVADGGNSPLHF
TRBJ1-1,-,14,-,TRBV7-9,TGTGCCAGCAGCTTAAAGGGGAGCGGCACTGAAGCTTTCTTT,CASSLKGSGTEAFF
TRBJ2-1,-,12,-,TRBV30,TGTGCCTGGAGTGCCAGTTACAATGAGCAGTTCTTC,CAWSASYNEQFF
TRBJ2-1,-,17,TRBD1,TRBV7-6,TGTGCCAGCAGCCCCGCACGGGGACAGGGGGGGAGGGATGAGCAGTTCTTC,CASSPARGQGGRDEQFF
TRBJ1-2,-,12,-,TRBV2,TGTGCCAGCAGCCCCAGGAGGAATGGCTACACCTTC,CASSPRRNGYTF
TRBJ2-5,-,15,TRBD2,TRBV27,TGTGCCAGCAGTTCGGCTAGCGGGGGGCAAGAGACCCAGTACTTC,CASSSASGGQETQYF
TRBJ2-3,-,13,-,TRBV7-2,TGTGCCAGCAGCTCCCAGCGAATAGATACGCAGTATTTT,CASSSQRIDTQYF
TRBJ2-5,-,12,TRBD1,TRBV29-1,TGCAGCGTCGGACAGGGGAGGGAGACCCAGTACTTC,CSVGQGRETQYF